One sample yielded the 2 T cell receptor beta chains listed below, sequenced in a study of radiotherapy plus CTLA-4 blockade in lung cancer. The assay was immunoSEQ multiplex PCR, and TCRdb's table has in-frame clones only and misses some. In the table there are about 95,000 clones, roughly four fifths of which are singletons. The input for sequencing was peripheral blood, taken from a patient treated with radiotherapy plus ipilimumab. The receptor set was obtained from a human donor with non-small cell lung cancer who had stable disease on radiotherapy plus ipilimumab.

The chain carries TRBV19 and TRBJ1-1, with D perhaps matching TRBD1 (5 bases). The germline gives CDR1 LNHDA, CDR2 SQIVND (reference sequence). There are 13 residues in the CDR3. V shed 5 bases and J shed 6 bases, with 13 bases lying between them. The chain's CDR3 is CASSGARAPEAFF. CDR3 sequence (DNA): TGTGCCAGTAGTGGGGCGAGGGCTCCTGAAGCTTTCTTT.

This chain uses TRBV4-2 with TRBJ2-3; TRBD2 matches at 13 bases. Germline lookup yields CDR1 LGHNA and CDR2 YNFKEQ. The junction had 5 bases not matched to a gene; V was cut back by 0 bases and J by 5 bases. The CDR3 sequence is 17 residues long. The CDR3 bases are TGTGCCAGCAGCCAAGAACTAGCGGGGGGGGATGGAGATACGCAGTATTTT. This translates into CASSQELAGGDGDTQYF.